A selection of T cell receptor beta chains follows, all from one sample in a study of response to subunit inactivated influenza vaccine. Each CDR3 protein is one row after TCRdb ran MiXCR on the RT-PCR reads. The sample comprises roughly 620,000 distinct CDR3 sequences, about 11% of which are singletons, and roughly 11% rests with the top ten. The data also belong to a second study, concerning T cells expressing NK-cell markers.

The specimen comprised PBMCs from blood, sampled on the day of vaccination. The receptors here all came from a man aged 45 to 65 who received an inactivated influenza vaccine. CDR3s include the opening cysteine and the closing phenylalanine or tryptophan. The D gene is left open where the match is weak. Only part of the rows carry a size: once, few, many, or a class if the clone is expanded.

D gene	clone size	J gene	V gene	CDR3 protein	CDR3 DNA
TRBD2	-	TRBJ2-5	TRBV5-1	CASSPRLARETQYF	TGCGCCAGCAGCCCGCGACTAGCTAGGGAGACCCAGTACTTC
-	-	TRBJ2-7	TRBV12-3/TRBV12-4	CASSLEAGSGYEQYF	TGTGCCAGCAGTTTAGAAGCTGGTTCGGGTTACGAGCAGTACTTC
-	few	TRBJ2-3	TRBV12-3/TRBV12-4	CASSSSGSGPDTQYF	TGTGCCAGCAGCTCTTCCGGGTCCGGCCCAGATACGCAGTATTTT
-	-	TRBJ2-1	TRBV20-1	CSARDTMSSYNEQFF	TGCAGTGCTAGAGACACCATGAGCTCCTACAATGAGCAGTTCTTC
-	few	TRBJ2-5	TRBV28	CASSHSGTETQYF	TGTGCCAGCAGCCACTCGGGGACGGAGACCCAGTACTTC
TRBD1	few	TRBJ1-5	TRBV6-2/TRBV6-3	CASRMIQGFRTSSQQPQHF	TGTGCCAGCAGGATGATACAGGGGTTTCGGACAAGTTCCCAACAGCCCCAGCATTTT
-	few	TRBJ1-5	TRBV12-3/TRBV12-4	CASSGVNSNQPQHF	TGTGCCAGCAGTGGGGTCAATAGCAATCAGCCCCAGCATTTT
TRBD1	few	TRBJ2-5	TRBV20-1	CSATTGGLETQYF	TGCAGTGCCACGACAGGGGGCTTGGAGACCCAGTACTTC
-	few	TRBJ2-2	TRBV11-1	CASSFIRQGSPNTGELFF	TGTGCCAGCAGCTTTATTCGGCAGGGGTCCCCGAACACCGGGGAGCTGTTTTTT
-	many	TRBJ2-2	TRBV5-6	CASSPDGAGELFF	TGTGCCAGCAGCCCGGACGGGGCCGGGGAGCTGTTTTTT
TRBD1	-	TRBJ2-7	TRBV2	CASPGTGGYEQYF	TGTGCCAGCCCCGGGACAGGGGGCTACGAGCAGTACTTC
-	-	TRBJ1-1	TRBV6-1	CASSKIGTEAFF	TGTGCCAGCAGTAAGATAGGAACTGAAGCTTTCTTT
TRBD2	few	TRBJ2-1	TRBV7-9	CASSIRAGEAYNEQFF	TGTGCCAGCAGCATAAGAGCGGGAGAGGCCTACAATGAGCAGTTCTTC
TRBD2	many	TRBJ2-1	TRBV12-3/TRBV12-4	CASSRLAGNYNEQFF	TGTGCCAGCAGTAGACTAGCGGGAAATTACAATGAGCAGTTCTTC
TRBD1	many	TRBJ2-5	TRBV7-9	CASSSGQGQETQYF	TGTGCCAGCAGCTCGGGACAGGGGCAAGAGACCCAGTACTTC
TRBD1	-	TRBJ1-6	TRBV7-2	CASSQAPGQGGTPLHF	TGTGCCAGCAGCCAGGCCCCGGGACAGGGAGGGACACCCCTCCACTTT
-	few	TRBJ1-1	TRBV12-3/TRBV12-4	CASREGPAEAFF	TGTGCCAGCAGAGAGGGTCCTGCGGAAGCTTTCTTT
-	few	TRBJ2-3	TRBV4-1	CASSQDFTGGTDTQYF	TGCGCCAGCAGCCAAGATTTTACCGGGGGCACAGATACGCAGTATTTT
-	-	TRBJ2-1	TRBV14	CASSQDSGGYNEQFF	TGTGCCAGCAGCCAAGATTCAGGGGGGTACAATGAGCAGTTCTTC
-	-	TRBJ1-1	TRBV5-1	CASSLASRSEAFF	TGCGCCAGCAGCTTGGCCTCAAGAAGCGAAGCTTTCTTT
TRBD2	few	TRBJ2-7	TRBV10-3	CAISDPGGRSYEQYF	TGTGCCATCAGTGACCCGGGGGGGAGATCATACGAGCAGTACTTC
-	few	TRBJ2-5	TRBV7-9	CASSLAARLYQETQYF	TGTGCCAGCAGCTTAGCCGCCAGGCTGTACCAAGAGACCCAGTACTTC
TRBD1	few	TRBJ2-3	TRBV29-1	CSASGQGASASTDTQYF	TGCAGCGCCTCAGGACAGGGGGCATCAGCAAGCACAGATACGCAGTATTTT
-	few	TRBJ2-7	TRBV5-1	CASSFRQSSYEQYF	TGCGCCAGCAGCTTTAGGCAGAGCTCCTACGAGCAGTACTTC
TRBD2	few	TRBJ2-2	TRBV6-1	CASRHTSGGAYTGELFF	TGTGCCAGCAGACATACTAGCGGGGGGGCTTACACCGGGGAGCTGTTTTTT
TRBD1	-	TRBJ1-6	TRBV7-9	CASSSHRDRASPLHF	TGTGCCAGCAGCTCCCACCGGGACAGGGCTTCACCCCTCCACTTT
-	-	TRBJ2-1	TRBV4-1	CASSHSSSSPYNEQFF	TGCGCCAGCAGCCATTCTTCCTCGTCGCCCTACAATGAGCAGTTCTTC
-	many	TRBJ1-5	TRBV12-3/TRBV12-4	CASSLLGGNQPQHF	TGTGCCAGCAGTTTACTTGGCGGCAATCAGCCCCAGCATTTT
TRBD2	many	TRBJ2-3	TRBV5-1	CASSFQRDRTDTQYF	TGCGCCAGCAGCTTTCAGCGGGACCGCACAGATACGCAGTATTTT
-	-	TRBJ2-1	TRBV4-1	CASSQDQWRGQYNEQFF	TGCGCCAGCAGCCAAGATCAATGGCGGGGGCAGTACAATGAGCAGTTCTTC
TRBD1	-	TRBJ1-4	TRBV7-9	CASSPTTGQGSEKLFF	TGTGCCAGCAGCCCGACAACGGGACAGGGAAGTGAAAAACTGTTTTTT
-	-	TRBJ1-1	TRBV4-3	CASSQTIHYGTEAFF	TGCGCCAGCAGCCAGACTATCCATTACGGTACTGAAGCTTTCTTT
TRBD2	-	TRBJ2-7	TRBV7-2	CASSPRTSGSGEQYF	TGTGCCAGCAGCCCCCGGACTAGCGGGAGCGGGGAGCAGTACTTC
TRBD1	few	TRBJ2-1	TRBV2	CASSADRGGVDEQFF	TGTGCCAGCAGTGCGGACAGGGGAGGTGTTGATGAGCAGTTCTTC
-	few	TRBJ1-1	TRBV5-1	CASSRETGANTEAFF	TGCGCCAGCAGCCGCGAGACAGGCGCTAACACTGAAGCTTTCTTT
-	few	TRBJ2-1	TRBV20-1	CSARDLGGSSYNEQFF	TGCAGTGCTAGAGATTTGGGGGGAAGCTCCTACAATGAGCAGTTCTTC
TRBD2	many	TRBJ2-3	TRBV7-2	CASSLAFTSGGTDTQYF	TGTGCCAGCAGCTTAGCGTTTACTAGCGGCGGGACAGATACGCAGTATTTT
-	-	TRBJ1-5	TRBV27	CASSSLLYQPQHF	TGTGCCAGCAGTTCACTGTTGTATCAGCCCCAGCATTTT
-	-	TRBJ2-2	TRBV5-1	CASSLALLTAFTGELFF	TGCGCCAGCAGCTTGGCCCTTCTCACAGCGTTCACCGGGGAGCTGTTTTTT
-	-	TRBJ2-7	TRBV7-9	CASSSYRVAEQYF	TGTGCCAGCAGCTCCTACAGGGTTGCCGAGCAGTACTTC
-	-	TRBJ2-1	TRBV29-1	CSVESSGGYNEQFF	TGCAGCGTTGAGAGTAGCGGTGGCTACAATGAGCAGTTCTTC
-	few	TRBJ2-6	TRBV7-8	CASSPRRLIGESGANVLTF	TGTGCCAGCAGCCCGCGGCGCCTGATAGGGGAATCTGGGGCCAACGTCCTGACTTTC
-	few	TRBJ1-2	TRBV27	CASSPPLLAHKNYGYTF	TGTGCCAGCAGTCCCCCCCTCCTGGCTCACAAAAACTATGGCTACACCTTC
-	-	TRBJ2-3	TRBV10-2	CASSEGVPTDTQYF	TGCGCCAGCAGTGAGGGGGTTCCGACAGATACGCAGTATTTT
TRBD2	-	TRBJ2-3	TRBV6-5	CASSLLALGLAGRDTQYF	TGTGCCAGCAGTTTACTCGCGCTCGGACTAGCGGGGAGAGATACGCAGTATTTT